These 9 T cell receptor beta chains were sequenced from one sample in a study of cytomegalovirus exposure and HLA in healthy donors (dated by TCRdb to about 2017). The library was prepared using the immunoSEQ multiplex PCR assay. The multiplex PCR relied on a mix of 60 forward primers for TCR Vbeta segments and 13 reverse primers for TCR Jbeta segments. TCRdb limited this immuneACCESS table to in-frame rearrangements with V and J called. A share of clones is missing; checked studies link under half to unresolved V genes, and the rest is unexplained. A total of about 110,000 clones appear in this sample, 60% to 80% of them only once. About 8.5% of the sample is held by the ten biggest clonotypes. Sequencing was done on a sample of PBMCs. The source of these receptors is a man aged 18 to 29 in good health and CMV-seropositive.

V and J are TRBV2 and TRBJ1-4, with 11 bases that match TRBD1. CDR1 is SNHLY, CDR2 FYNNEI, per germline. There are 14 residues in the CDR3. V trimming: 6 bases; J trimming: 8 bases; junction bases outside the gene matches: 5. The CDR3 is CASSYGQGAEKLFF. The CDR3 region has the DNA TGTGCCAGCAGCTACGGACAGGGGGCGGAAAAACTGTTTTTT.

V usage is TRBV23-1 and J usage is TRBJ2-7; the match to TRBD1 covers 7 bases. TRBV23-1 is flagged as an ORF with uncertain function. V was pared by 0 bases and J by 5 bases, with 1 base of the junction left unmatched. The CDR3 consists of 13 residues. CDR3 loop: CASSQSGGHEQYF. The CDR3 DNA is TGCGCCAGCAGTCAATCAGGGGGCCACGAGCAGTACTTC.

The chain combines TRBV5-4 with TRBJ2-5; a possible D gene is TRBD1 (6 bases). This CDR3 is built from 13 residues. Trimming took 4 bases from V and 2 from J, leaving 9 bases between them. The germline V gene has CDR1 SGHNT and CDR2 YYREEE (reference sequence). The CDR3 DNA is TGTGCCAGCAGCCTAGGACAGCAAGAGACCCAGTACTTC. Its protein product is CASSLGQQETQYF.

J is TRBJ1-6 and V is TRBV27; 7 positions match TRBD1. Trimming cost V 5 bases and J 7 bases; bases outside gene matches: 5. The CDR3 consists of 14 residues. The germline gives CDR1 MNHEY, CDR2 SMNVEV (reference sequence). In DNA, the CDR3 is TGTGCCAGCAGTATGACAGGGTTAAATTCACCCCTCCACTTT. It translates to CASSMTGLNSPLHF.

The CDR3 DNA reads TGTGCCAGCAGGACGACAGGGACCTCCTACGAGCAGTACTTC. Translating it yields CASRTTGTSYEQYF. V is TRBV28 and J is TRBJ2-7, with 7 bases matching TRBD1. This CDR3 has 14 amino acids. Germline loops: CDR1 MDHEN, CDR2 SYDVKM. Trimming took 6 bases from V and 0 from J; bases not matched to a gene: 5.

The chain employs TRBV29-1 and TRBJ2-1, with 15 positions matching TRBD2. Trimming took 6 bases from V and 6 from J; bases not matched to a gene: 15. The CDR3 is 18 residues long. CDR1 is SQVTM and CDR2 is ANQGSEA in the germline V gene. CDR3 loop: CSVHGLAGGPGAFNEQFF. CDR3 coding DNA: TGCAGCGTGCACGGACTAGCGGGGGGGCCTGGTGCCTTCAATGAGCAGTTCTTC.

The V call is TRBV11-2, the J call TRBJ2-3, with 10 bases matching TRBD2. The CDR3 totals 17 residues. Germline CDR1 is SGHAT and CDR2 is FQNNGV. V gave up 1 base and J gave up 2 bases; unmatched junction bases: 6. Written as DNA, the CDR3 is TGTGCCAGCAGCTTAGTGATCCTAGCGGGGGCCACAGATACGCAGTATTTT. As protein: CASSLVILAGATDTQYF.

The V call is TRBV30, the J call TRBJ1-6; 7 nucleotides line up with TRBD1. CDR3 length: 15 residues. CDR1 GTSNPN and CDR2 SVGIG come from the germline V gene (reference sequence). V lost 3 bases to trimming and J lost 5 bases; unmatched junction nucleotides: 7. CDR3 amino acids: CAWRFGDRDNSPLHF. In DNA form, the CDR3 reads TGTGCCTGGAGGTTTGGGGACAGAGATAATTCACCCCTCCACTTT.

This clone was picked up a small number of times. This chain links TRBV6-1 with TRBJ1-2; 9 nucleotides line up with TRBD1. In germline, CDR1 is MNHNS, CDR2 SASEGT. The CDR3 extends over 14 amino acids. The V gene end was trimmed by 10 bases and the J gene end by 4 bases; junction bases not matched to a gene: 10. CDR3 sequence: CATVGRDRVYGYTF. The CDR3 DNA follows: TGTGCCACCGTCGGCCGGGACAGGGTCTATGGCTACACCTTC.